This TCR beta chain appears in the sequencing data of a study of blood T cell repertoires in COVID-19. Study information: PBMCs, B-cell-depleted T cells, or T cells were the source of the cDNA or gDNA that made up the material.

Trimming took off 7 bases at V and 3 bases at J, with 6 bases between the two ends. The germline gives CDR1 MDHEN, CDR2 SYDVKM. This CDR3 contains 11 residues. Generated by immunoSEQ multiplex PCR, the TCRdb table keeps only in-frame clones and is missing some. The table includes fewer than 300,000 clones, approximately 91% detected once. Recruited during active infection, patients (from Seattle) were subsequently followed longitudinally. The chain joins TRBV28 to TRBJ1-1; no firm D call. The sequence was collected from a person between 18 and 35 years old with COVID-19, enrolled during active disease. The sample consisted of peripheral blood. CDR3 protein: CASIGDTEAFF. CDR3 in DNA: TGTGCCAGCATCGGGGACACTGAAGCTTTCTTT.